This T cell receptor (beta chain) was recorded in a study of cytomegalovirus exposure and HLA in healthy donors. This clone showed up just once. Its antigen is unknown. V lost 4 bases, J lost 2 bases, and 7 bases stayed unmatched. The germline CDR1 and CDR2 sequences are GTSNPN and SVGIG (reference sequence). This CDR3 comprises 15 residues. PCR used 60 Vbeta primers and 13 Jbeta primers. Assay: immunoSEQ multiplex PCR; the TCRdb copy retains only in-frame clones and omits some. Counted here are some 150,000 clones, about 80% occurring once; the ten biggest clones make up about 4.3%. General study points: A later analysis showed that HLA-associated TCR beta chains had undergone more clonal expansion than equally common others. In a later analysis, TCR association rates varied by HLA locus: DRB1 most, HLA-C fewest. In a later analysis, several top co-occurrence clusters appeared linked to parvovirus B19, influenza, CMV and Epstein-Barr virus. According to a later analysis, donors in an Asian-associated ancestry cluster reportedly had fewer N-insertions than the approximately 670-donor mean.

Sequencing input: PBMCs. The chain carries TRBV30 and TRBJ2-2; 7 bases line up with TRBD1. The clonotype originates from a man younger than 40 in good health and CMV-seronegative. In nucleotides, the CDR3 is TGTGCCTGGAAGGACTGGGACAGCAACACCGGGGAGCTGTTTTTT. The encoded protein is CAWKDWDSNTGELFF.